Below, 24 T cell receptor beta chains from the same sample are listed, as sequenced in a study of HIV-infected children after antiretroviral therapy interruption. The treatment: PENTA 11 planned treatment interruption arm or continuous ART arm. RNA-based 3' RACE libraries used unique molecular identifiers. TCRdb redid the calling of the 3' RACE reads with MiXCR, one entry per CDR3 protein. Of approximately 96,000 distinct CDR3 sequences listed, around 6.9% are singletons. Sample: CD45RA+ CD4+ T cells from PBMCs, pooled from several time points, taken from a donor given antiretroviral therapy, either interrupted or continuous. The subset is: naive CD4+ CD45RA+ CD45RO- T cells. All receptors derive from a pool of human donors with HIV.

This clonotype showed up many times. The genes are TRBV20-1 and TRBJ2-7; D remains unclear. The CDR3 is made up of 13 amino acids. Germline assignment: CDR1 DFQATT and CDR2 SNEGSKA (reference sequence). V was trimmed by 6 bases and J by 6 bases, leaving 18 bases between them. DNA of the CDR3: TGCAGTGCCAGACGCCCCTTAACCTCCGAGCAGTACTTC. This translates into CSARRPLTSEQYF.

Many counts were recorded for this clonotype. This chain links TRBV28 with TRBJ2-5; weak D call: TRBD2 (6 bases). The V end lost 6 bases, the J end lost 2 bases, and 10 bases lay between the germline ends. The CDR3 length is 13 residues. Germline V gene lookup returns CDR1 MDHEN and CDR2 SYDVKM. This CDR3 is CASREGYQETQYF. In DNA, the CDR3 is TGTGCCAGCAGGGAGGGATATCAAGAGACCCAGTACTTC.

This clonotype was detected many times. The junction shows a germline mismatch at one end, possibly a read error. V and J are TRBV7-4 and TRBJ2-7, with D possibly matching TRBD2 (6 bases). The CDR3 has 14 residues. Germline V gene sequence: CDR1 SGHVT, CDR2 SQSDAQ. CDR3 region: CASSLWDWGDEQYF. For the CDR3, the DNA is TGTGCAAGCAGCTTATGGGACTGGGGGGACGAACAGTACTTC. Full variable domain (remainder filled in from reference TRBV7-4 and TRBJ2-7): GAGVSQSPRYKVAKRGRDVALRCDSISGHVTLYWYRQTLGQGSEVLTYSQSDAQRDKSGRPSGRFSAERPERSVSTLKIQRTEQGDSAVYLCASSLWDWGDEQYFGPGTRLTVT.

This clonotype has ten or more counts. V usage is TRBV28 and J usage is TRBJ2-2, with TRBD2 matching over 7 bases. Germline loops: CDR1 MDHEN, CDR2 SYDVKM. The CDR3 sequence is 15 residues long. Unmatched junction bases numbered 8, after V lost 7 bases and J lost 3 bases. The CDR3 coding sequence is TGTGCCAGCACTCGAGCGGGGCCGCACACCGGGGAGCTGTTTTTT. Protein product: CASTRAGPHTGELFF.

This clonotype was counted ten times or more. The chain employs TRBV4-1 and TRBJ2-1, with TRBD2 matching over 9 bases. Trimming removed 1 base from V and 8 bases from J; junction bases left unmatched: 9. This CDR3 contains 16 residues. Germline values: CDR1 MGHRA, CDR2 YSYEKL. In DNA form, the CDR3 reads TGCGCCAGCAGCCAAGCCGGGACTAGCTCAAGGTATGAGCAGTTCTTC. Protein product: CASSQAGTSSRYEQFF.

In this sample, this clonotype turned up many times. This chain joins TRBV12-3 or TRBV12-4 and TRBJ1-2; D remains unclear. The CDR3 runs 10 residues. V dropped 5 bases and J dropped 6 bases, with 4 bases sitting between them. The CDR3 here is CASSGDGYTF. CDR3 sequence (DNA): TGTGCCAGCAGTGGAGATGGCTACACCTTC.

In its sample, this clonotype was seen many times. This sequence joins TRBV20-1 and TRBJ1-5, with unresolved D. CDR3 length: 14 amino acids. CDR1 and CDR2 from the germline V gene are DFQATT and SNEGSKA (reference sequence). V was shortened by 1 base and J by 5 bases, with 12 bases between the two germline ends. The CDR3 nucleotides read TGCAGTGCTAGAGGCACGGCCACAGATCAGCCCCAGCATTTT. Translation gives CSARGTATDQPQHF.

The chain has TRBV3-1 and TRBJ2-7; no firm D call. CDR1 is LGHDT and CDR2 is YNNKEL in the germline V gene (reference sequence). The CDR3 spans 13 residues. The germline V and J ends were trimmed by 6 bases and 0 bases, with 9 bases remaining between them. DNA for the CDR3: TGTGCCAGCAGTCCCGGGCCCTCCTACGAGCAGTACTTC. Translating it yields CASSPGPSYEQYF.

This clonotype has ten or more counts. V and J are TRBV4-1 and TRBJ2-3; D remains ambiguous. This CDR3 has 18 residues. V was cut by 5 bases and J by 2 bases, with 23 bases left in between. Germline lookup yields CDR1 MGHRA and CDR2 YSYEKL. The CDR3 region has the DNA TGCGCCAGCAGCGCGACCAGTTCCCCGGCCTCCCCCACAGATACGCAGTATTTT. Translating gives CASSATSSPASPTDTQYF.

There are many counts of this clonotype. This sequence joins TRBV6-4 and TRBJ2-3, with D possibly matching TRBD1 (6 bases). Trimming pared 3 bases from V and 4 bases from J, leaving 11 bases between. Germline V CDR1 and CDR2: MRHNA, SNTAGT. The CDR3 length is 14 residues. This CDR3 is CASSEVTGPDTQYF. The DNA of the CDR3 is TGTGCCAGCAGTGAGGTTACAGGGCCAGATACGCAGTATTTT.

In its sample, this clonotype was seen a few times. The genes are TRBV28 and TRBJ2-5; TRBD2 matches at 8 bases. The junction had 14 bases not matched to a gene; V was cut back by 5 bases and J by 0 bases. Looked up from germline, CDR1 is MDHEN and CDR2 is SYDVKM. The CDR3 length is 18 residues. CDR3: CASSPRTSRGAYQETQYF. DNA for the CDR3: TGTGCCAGCAGTCCACGGACTAGCCGGGGTGCGTACCAAGAGACCCAGTACTTC.

This clonotype was observed at least ten times. This sequence joins TRBV5-6 and TRBJ2-7; D may be TRBD2 (5 bases). The CDR3 spans 16 residues. Germline V gives CDR1 SGHDT, CDR2 YYEEEE. Trimming took off 1 base at V and 0 bases at J, with 14 bases between the two ends. The CDR3 spells CASSLKRQWNSYEQYF. The CDR3 DNA reads as TGTGCCAGCAGCTTGAAGCGGCAGTGGAACTCCTACGAGCAGTACTTC.

This clonotype was seen repeatedly, ten times or more. The gene calls are TRBV27 and TRBJ2-7; 9 bases align to TRBD1. CDR3 size: 16 residues. Germline V gene lookup returns CDR1 MNHEY and CDR2 SMNVEV (reference sequence). J lost 3 bases, V lost 8 bases, and 14 bases had no gene match. CDR3 sequence (DNA): TGTGCCAGCCGCAAGACTAACCCGGGACAGGGCTACGAGCAGTACTTC. As protein: CASRKTNPGQGYEQYF.

This clonotype was counted many times. The CDR3 region is CSVVGRMNTEAFF. The CDR3 DNA sequence: TGCAGCGTTGTAGGGAGAATGAACACTGAAGCTTTCTTT. This chain uses TRBV29-1 with TRBJ1-1; D gene ambiguous. Germline V CDR1 and CDR2: SQVTM, ANQGSEA. The CDR3 length is 13 residues. The ends were cut back, 4 bases at V and 0 bases at J, with 9 bases in the middle.

This clonotype was seen many times. The CDR3 is CASSFTRLGQVITHQPQHF. The CDR3 nucleotides are TGTGCCAGCAGTTTTACTCGCCTCGGGCAGGTCATAACCCATCAGCCCCAGCATTTT. This chain joins TRBV12-3 or TRBV12-4 and TRBJ1-5; the D is unclear. CDR3 length: 19 residues. V was cut by 3 bases and J by 5 bases, with 26 bases left in between.

This clonotype has a handful of counts. The gene calls are TRBV29-1 and TRBJ2-3, with TRBD1 matching over 7 bases. V lost 4 bases to trimming and J lost 0 bases; unmatched junction nucleotides: 4. CDR1 and CDR2 from the germline V gene are SQVTM and ANQGSEA. The length of the CDR3 is 14 residues. Here the CDR3 DNA reads TGCAGCGTTGGCCAACAGGGGAGCACAGATACGCAGTATTTT. It is translated as CSVGQQGSTDTQYF.

This clonotype was observed a handful of times. V is TRBV3-1 and J is TRBJ2-5; D gene ambiguous. The CDR3 has 11 amino acids. Germline CDR1 reads LGHDT; CDR2 reads YNNKEL (reference sequence). Trimming pared 4 bases from V and 8 bases from J, leaving 8 bases between. CDR3 coding DNA: TGTGCCAGCAGCCGGGAAATCACCCAGTACTTC. It translates to CASSREITQYF.

This clonotype was detected many times. V is TRBV19 and J is TRBJ1-6, with 11 bases that match TRBD1. The J segment lost 10 bases and the V segment lost 3 bases, leaving 14 bases of the junction unmatched. This CDR3 comprises 18 residues. Germline CDR1 and CDR2: LNHDA and SQIVND (reference sequence). CDR3 loop: CASSIKGQGAGLWSPLHF. The DNA of the CDR3 is TGTGCCAGTAGTATTAAAGGACAGGGGGCCGGATTGTGGTCACCCCTCCACTTT.

This clonotype was seen repeatedly, ten times or more. J is TRBJ1-2 and V is TRBV10-3; the D is unclear. Germline assignment: CDR1 ENHRY and CDR2 SYGVKD. V gave up 7 bases and J gave up 3 bases, with 12 bases separating them. This CDR3 contains 13 residues. The CDR3 nucleotides are TGTGCCATCAACAGTCCAGACCACTATGGCTACACCTTC. It encodes CAINSPDHYGYTF.

This clonotype was found many times. The V gene is TRBV12-5, the J gene TRBJ2-7; D is ambiguous. V was shortened by 5 bases and J by 2 bases, with 10 bases between the two germline ends. The CDR3 contains 13 residues. Germline loops: CDR1 LGHNT, CDR2 FRNRAP. In DNA form, the CDR3 reads TGTGCTAGTGGTCTAGGACGGACCTACGAGCAGTACTTC. This translates into CASGLGRTYEQYF.

This clonotype has a count of ten or more. This sequence joins TRBV6-1 and TRBJ1-6, with a tentative D call TRBD1 (6 bases). Germline V lookup: CDR1 MNHNS, CDR2 SASEGT. V was cut by 7 bases and J by 10 bases, with 20 bases left in between. The CDR3 is 15 residues long. CDR3 bases: TGTGCCAGCACCTCAGGACAGATCCTATTCTCACCCCTCCACTTT. Translated, it gives CASTSGQILFSPLHF.

This clonotype was detected ten times or more. This chain joins TRBV9 and TRBJ2-3; 7 nucleotides line up with TRBD2. The CDR3 length is 15 residues. With 0 bases clipped from V and 4 bases from J, the junction kept 5 bases outside the gene matches. Germline V lookup: CDR1 SGDLS, CDR2 YYNGEE. The CDR3 sequence is CASSVDGGGADTQYF. CDR3 nucleotides: TGTGCCAGCAGCGTAGACGGCGGGGGTGCAGATACGCAGTATTTT.

Only a few counts were recorded for this clonotype. The V gene is TRBV11-3, the J gene TRBJ2-7; D is uncertain. V gave up 1 base and J gave up 3 bases, with 10 bases separating them. Germline CDR1 and CDR2: SGHNT and YENEEA. There are 14 residues in the CDR3. In DNA, the CDR3 is TGTGCCAGCAGCTTAGGGTCCCTAATCTACGAGCAGTACTTC. Its translation: CASSLGSLIYEQYF. Full variable domain (missing parts from reference TRBV11-3 and TRBJ2-7): EAGVVQSPRYKIIEKKQPVAFWCNPISGHNTLYWYLQNLGQGPELLIRYENEEAVDDSQLPKDRFSAERLKGVDSTLKIQPAELGDSAVYLCASSLGSLIYEQYFGPGTRLTVT.

This clonotype occurred many times. In DNA form, the CDR3 reads TGTGCCAGCAGCGTAAAGACCCCCGCCGGGGCCAACGTCCTGACTTTC. Protein product: CASSVKTPAGANVLTF. The chain employs TRBV7-6 and TRBJ2-6; no firm D call. This CDR3 has 16 residues. V was clipped by 5 bases and J by 4 bases, with 15 bases between them. From germline, CDR1 is SGHVS and CDR2 FNYEAQ.